This T cell receptor (beta chain) was found in a study of T cell repertoires in ileal Crohn's disease. Study background: Surgery for a complication: stricturing in roughly 60%, penetrating in roughly 40%.

The CDR3 has 13 residues. V was clipped by 2 bases and J by 7 bases, with 12 bases between them. The germline gives CDR1 MNHEY, CDR2 SVGAGI. For this clone: The antigen remains undetermined.

The data were produced by immunoSEQ multiplex PCR, yet TCRdb's version contains in-frame clones alone and is incomplete. The sample carries 9,000 to 10,000 clones, over 65% recorded once. Study-level findings and limits: Every patient over 26.8% clonality showed endoscopic recurrence. Compared with non-smokers, active smokers at surgery showed more clonal expansions. Compared with CD4 T cells, sorted CD8 cells carried more expanded clones.

The receptor was derived from an adult with Crohn's disease. The chain has TRBV6-5 and TRBJ2-7, with a possible D match to TRBD1 (7 bases). The sequencing sample was made of ileal tissue. CDR3 bases: TGTGCCAGCAGTTACGGCCCAGGGGGGGAGCAGTACTTC. As protein: CASSYGPGGEQYF.